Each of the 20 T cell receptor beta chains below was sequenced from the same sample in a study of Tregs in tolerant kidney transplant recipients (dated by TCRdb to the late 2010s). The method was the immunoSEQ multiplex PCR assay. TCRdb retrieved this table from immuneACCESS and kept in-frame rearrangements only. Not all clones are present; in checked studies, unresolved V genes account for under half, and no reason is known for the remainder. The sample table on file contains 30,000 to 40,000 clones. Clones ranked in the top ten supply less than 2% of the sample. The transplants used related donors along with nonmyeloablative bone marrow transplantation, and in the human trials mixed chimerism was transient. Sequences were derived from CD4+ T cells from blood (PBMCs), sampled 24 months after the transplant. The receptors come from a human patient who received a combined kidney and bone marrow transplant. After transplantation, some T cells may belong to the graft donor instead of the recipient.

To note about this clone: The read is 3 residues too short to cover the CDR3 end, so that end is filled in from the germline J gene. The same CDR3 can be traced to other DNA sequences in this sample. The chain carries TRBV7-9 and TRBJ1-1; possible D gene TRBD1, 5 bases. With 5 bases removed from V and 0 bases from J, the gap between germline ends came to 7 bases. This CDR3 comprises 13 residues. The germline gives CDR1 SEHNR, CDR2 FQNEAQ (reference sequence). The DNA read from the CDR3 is TGTGCCAGCAGCCTGGACATGAACACTGAA. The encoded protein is CASSLDMNTE. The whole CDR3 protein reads CASSLDMNTEAFF.

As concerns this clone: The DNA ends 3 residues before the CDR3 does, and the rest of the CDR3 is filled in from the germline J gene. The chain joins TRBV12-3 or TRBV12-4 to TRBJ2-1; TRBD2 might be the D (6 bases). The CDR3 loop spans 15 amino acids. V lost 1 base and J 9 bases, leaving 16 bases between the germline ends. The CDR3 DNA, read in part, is TGTGCCAGCAGTTTAGGGACTATCGTCGTCGGTGAG. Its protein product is CASSLGTIVVGE. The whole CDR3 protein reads CASSLGTIVVGEQFF.

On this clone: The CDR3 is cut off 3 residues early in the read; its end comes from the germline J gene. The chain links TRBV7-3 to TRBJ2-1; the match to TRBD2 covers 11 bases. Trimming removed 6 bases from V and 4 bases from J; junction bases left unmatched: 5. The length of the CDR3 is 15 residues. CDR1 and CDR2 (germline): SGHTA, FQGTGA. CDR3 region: CASSRGTSGYNEQFF. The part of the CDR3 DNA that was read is TGTGCCAGCAGTCGCGGGACTAGCGGATACAATGAG.

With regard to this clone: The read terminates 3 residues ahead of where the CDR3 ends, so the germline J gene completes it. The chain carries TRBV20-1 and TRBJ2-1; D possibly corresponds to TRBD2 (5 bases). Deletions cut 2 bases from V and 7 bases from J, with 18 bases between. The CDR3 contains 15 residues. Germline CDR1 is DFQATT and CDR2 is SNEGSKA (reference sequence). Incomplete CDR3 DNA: TGCAGTGCTAGAACCACTAAATCGGGGTGGAATGAG. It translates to CSARTTKSGWNE. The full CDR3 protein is CSARTTKSGWNEQFF.

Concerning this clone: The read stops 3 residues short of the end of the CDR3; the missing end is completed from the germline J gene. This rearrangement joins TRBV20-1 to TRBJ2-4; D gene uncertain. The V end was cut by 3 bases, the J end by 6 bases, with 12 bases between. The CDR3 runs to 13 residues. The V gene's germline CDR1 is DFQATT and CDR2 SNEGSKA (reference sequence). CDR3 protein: CSASPAVRNIQYF. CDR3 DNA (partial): TGCAGTGCTAGTCCCGCAGTAAGAAACATT.

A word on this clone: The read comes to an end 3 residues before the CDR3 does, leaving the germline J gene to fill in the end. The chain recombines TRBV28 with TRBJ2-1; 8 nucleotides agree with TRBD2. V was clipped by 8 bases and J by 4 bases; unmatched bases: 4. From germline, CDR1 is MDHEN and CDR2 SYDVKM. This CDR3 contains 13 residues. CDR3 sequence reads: CASLSGSYNEQFF. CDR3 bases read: TGTGCCAGCCTCAGCGGGAGTTACAATGAG.

The sequenced CDR3 bases are TGTGCCAGCGCAACCGGGACTAGCGGGAGCACAGATACG. Encoded protein: CASATGTSGSTDT. The CDR3 as a whole reads CASATGTSGSTDTQYF. The chain joins TRBV18 to TRBJ2-3, with TRBD2 matching 12 bases. The CDR3 goes on 3 residues after the read ends, and that part is filled in from the germline J gene. This CDR3 comprises 16 residues. V lost 8 bases to trimming and J lost 0 bases; unmatched junction nucleotides: 6. CDR1 is KGHSH, CDR2 LQKENI, per germline.

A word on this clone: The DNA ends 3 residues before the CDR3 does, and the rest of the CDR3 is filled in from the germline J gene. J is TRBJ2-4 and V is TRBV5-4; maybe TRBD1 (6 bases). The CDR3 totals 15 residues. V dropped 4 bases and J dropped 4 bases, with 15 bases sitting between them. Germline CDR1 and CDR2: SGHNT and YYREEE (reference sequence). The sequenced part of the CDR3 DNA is TGTGCCAGCAGCATATTACAGGGAAAGAAAAACATT. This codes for CASSILQGKKNI. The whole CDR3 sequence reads CASSILQGKKNIQYF.

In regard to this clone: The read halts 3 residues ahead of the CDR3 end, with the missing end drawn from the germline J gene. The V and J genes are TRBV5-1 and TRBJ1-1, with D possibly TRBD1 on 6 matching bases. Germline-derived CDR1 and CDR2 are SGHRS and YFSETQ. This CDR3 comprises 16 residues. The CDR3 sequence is CASSLVSGQTAPGAFF. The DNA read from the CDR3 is TGCGCCAGCAGCTTGGTATCAGGACAGACAGCCCCTGGG.

The CDR3 spells CSAREGRGGTDTQYF. The DNA read from the CDR3 is TGCAGTGCTAGAGAAGGCAGGGGAGGCACAGATACG. The V call is TRBV20-1, the J call TRBJ2-3; TRBD1 is a possible D gene (6 bases). The read finishes 3 residues shy of the CDR3 end, and the germline J gene is used to complete it. Per germline, CDR1 DFQATT and CDR2 SNEGSKA (reference sequence). Deletions cut 0 bases from V and 1 base from J, with 11 bases between. The CDR3 totals 15 residues.

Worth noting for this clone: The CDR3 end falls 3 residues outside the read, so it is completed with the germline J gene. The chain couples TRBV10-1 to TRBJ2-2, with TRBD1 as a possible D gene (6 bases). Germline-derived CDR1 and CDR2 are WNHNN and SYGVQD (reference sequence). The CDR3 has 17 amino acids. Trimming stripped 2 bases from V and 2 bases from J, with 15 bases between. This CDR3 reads CASSEKPGTPNTGELFF. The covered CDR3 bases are TGCGCCAGCAGTGAGAAGCCCGGGACACCAAACACCGGGGAG.

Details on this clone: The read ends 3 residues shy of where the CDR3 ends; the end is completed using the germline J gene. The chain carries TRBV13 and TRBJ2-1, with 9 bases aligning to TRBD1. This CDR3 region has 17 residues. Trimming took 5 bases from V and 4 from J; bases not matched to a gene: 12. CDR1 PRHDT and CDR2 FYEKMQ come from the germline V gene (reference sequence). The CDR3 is CASSRTLGQGLYNEQFF. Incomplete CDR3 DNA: TGTGCCAGCAGCCGGACTCTAGGACAGGGGCTTTACAATGAG.

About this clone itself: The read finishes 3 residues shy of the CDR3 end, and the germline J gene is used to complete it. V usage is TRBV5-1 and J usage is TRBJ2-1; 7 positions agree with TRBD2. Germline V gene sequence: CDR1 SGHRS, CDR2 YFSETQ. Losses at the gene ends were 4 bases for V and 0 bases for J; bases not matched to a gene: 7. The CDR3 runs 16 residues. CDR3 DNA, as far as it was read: TGCGCCAGCAGCGTACTAGCGATTAGCTCCTACAATGAG. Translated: CASSVLAISSYNE. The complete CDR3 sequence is CASSVLAISSYNEQFF.

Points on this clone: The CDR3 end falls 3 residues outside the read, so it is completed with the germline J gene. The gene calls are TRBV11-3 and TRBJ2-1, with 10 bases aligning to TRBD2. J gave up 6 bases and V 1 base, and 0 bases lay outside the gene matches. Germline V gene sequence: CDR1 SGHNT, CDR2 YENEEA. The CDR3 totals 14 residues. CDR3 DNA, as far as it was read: TGTGCCAGCAGCTTAGCTAGCGGGAGCAATGAG. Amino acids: CASSLASGSNE. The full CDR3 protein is CASSLASGSNEQFF.

The covered CDR3 bases are TGCAGTGCGGGGATCCCGGGACAAAACAATGAG. It yields the protein CSAGIPGQNNE. The whole CDR3 region reads CSAGIPGQNNEQFF. The rearrangement joins TRBV20-1 to TRBJ2-1, with D possibly being TRBD1 (6 bases). The read terminates 3 residues ahead of where the CDR3 ends, so the germline J gene completes it. Germline V gene lookup returns CDR1 DFQATT and CDR2 SNEGSKA (reference sequence). V was trimmed by 6 bases and J by 5 bases, leaving 17 bases between them. There are 14 residues in the CDR3.

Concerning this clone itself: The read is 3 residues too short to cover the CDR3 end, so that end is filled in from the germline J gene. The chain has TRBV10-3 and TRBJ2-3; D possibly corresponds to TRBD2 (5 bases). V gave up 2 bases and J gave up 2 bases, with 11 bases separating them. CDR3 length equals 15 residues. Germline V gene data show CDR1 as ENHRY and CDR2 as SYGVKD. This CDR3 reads CAISEAGRYTDTQYF. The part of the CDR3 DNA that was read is TGTGCCATCAGTGAGGCGGGCCGCTACACAGATACG.

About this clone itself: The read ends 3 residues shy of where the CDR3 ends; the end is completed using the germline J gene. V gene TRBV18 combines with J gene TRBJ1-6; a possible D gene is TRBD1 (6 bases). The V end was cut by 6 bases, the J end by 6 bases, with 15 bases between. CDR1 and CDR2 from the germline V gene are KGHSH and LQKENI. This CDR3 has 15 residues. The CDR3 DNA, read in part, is TGTGCCAGCTCGCAATACAGGGTAGCTAATTCACCC. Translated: CASSQYRVANSP. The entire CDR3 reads CASSQYRVANSPLHF.

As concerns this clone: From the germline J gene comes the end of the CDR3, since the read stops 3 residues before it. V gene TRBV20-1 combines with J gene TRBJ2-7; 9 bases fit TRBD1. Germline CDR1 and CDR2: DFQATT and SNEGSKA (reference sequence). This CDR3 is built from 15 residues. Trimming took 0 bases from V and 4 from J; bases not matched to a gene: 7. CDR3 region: CSAREWGTGLYEQYF. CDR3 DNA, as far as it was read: TGCAGTGCTAGAGAGTGGGGGACAGGGTTGTACGAG.

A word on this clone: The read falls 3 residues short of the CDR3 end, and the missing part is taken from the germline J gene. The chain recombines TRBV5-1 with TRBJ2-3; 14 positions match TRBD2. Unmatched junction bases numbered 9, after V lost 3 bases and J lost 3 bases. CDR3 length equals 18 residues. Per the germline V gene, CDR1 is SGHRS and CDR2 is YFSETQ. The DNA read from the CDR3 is TGCGCCAGCAGCTCGGCCGGGACTAGCGGGAGTGTAACAGATACG. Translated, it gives CASSSAGTSGSVTDT. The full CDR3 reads CASSSAGTSGSVTDTQYF. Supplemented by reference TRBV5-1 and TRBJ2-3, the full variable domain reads KAGVTQTPRYLIKTRGQQVTLSCSPISGHRSVSWYQQTPGQGLQFLFEYFSETQRNKGNFPGRFSGRQFSNSRSEMNVSTLELGDSALYLCASSSAGTSGSVTDTQYFGPGTRLTVL.

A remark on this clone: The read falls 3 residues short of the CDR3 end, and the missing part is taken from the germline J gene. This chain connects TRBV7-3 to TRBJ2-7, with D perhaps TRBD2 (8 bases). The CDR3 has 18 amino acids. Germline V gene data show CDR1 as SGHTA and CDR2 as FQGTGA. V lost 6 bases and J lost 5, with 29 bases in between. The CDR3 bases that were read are TGTGCCAGCAGATACGCACAGGGGTACGGGAGGGCCAACCACGAG. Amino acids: CASRYAQGYGRANHE. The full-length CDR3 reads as CASRYAQGYGRANHEQYF. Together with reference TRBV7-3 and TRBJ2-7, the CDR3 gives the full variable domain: GAGVSQTPSNKVTEKGKYVELRCDPISGHTALYWYRQSLGQGPEFLIYFQGTGAADDSGLPNDRFFAVRPEGSVSTLKIQRTERGDSAVYLCASRYAQGYGRANHEQYFGPGTRLTVT.